What follows describes a single TCR beta chain. This entry is derived from a study of OX40 agonist ivuxolimab in advanced cancers. Here immunoSEQ multiplex PCR was the method, and the copy in TCRdb shows in-frame clones only, minus some. The table includes around 95,000 clones, approximately 90% detected once. CDR3 length equals 16 residues. Looked up from germline, CDR1 is SGHNT and CDR2 is YYREEE (reference sequence). V was trimmed by 4 bases and J by 5 bases, leaving 21 bases between them. The clonotype originates from an adult with an advanced solid tumor such as melanoma, head and neck, liver or kidney cancer. The chain carries TRBV5-4 and TRBJ2-5; D tentatively reads TRBD1 or TRBD2 (6 bases each). The sample was CD4+ or CD8+ T cells sorted from blood, taken in a trial of the OX40 agonist ivuxolimab. The CDR3 DNA sequence: TGTGCCAGCAGCGGTCTGGAGAAGGGGGGCGGTGAGACCCAGTACTTC. Encoded protein: CASSGLEKGGGETQYF.